This TCR beta chain comes out of a study of blood T cell repertoires in COVID-19. Turning to the study itself: Samples representing acute and convalescent COVID-19 were sourced from the United States, Italy and Spain. In each case, the material was cDNA or gDNA derived from T cells, B-cell-depleted T cells, or PBMCs.

With respect to this clone: This may be a read error: a much more frequent sequence differs by one nucleotide.

Produced via immunoSEQ multiplex PCR; TCRdb's table is partial and in-frame only. The table has over 200,000 clones, about 86% seen once. This CDR3 has 13 amino acids. The ends were cut back, 5 bases at V and 3 bases at J, with 8 bases in the middle. Germline V gene data show CDR1 as SGHAT and CDR2 as FQNNGV. The genes are TRBV11-2 and TRBJ1-5; D perhaps matches TRBD1 (5 bases). This receptor was taken from a man aged 80 or over with acute or convalescent COVID-19. Sequencing used peripheral blood. CDR3 nucleotide sequence: TGTGCCAGCAGCCGACAGTCCAATCAGCCCCAGCATTTT. It specifies CASSRQSNQPQHF.